These 22 T cell receptor beta chains share one sample of origin, sequenced in a study of neurological immune-mediated disorders. From the 5' RACE reads, TCRdb called clonotypes with MiXCR, one entry per CDR3 protein. There are 84,000 or so distinct CDR3 sequences in the sample; roughly 4.3% occur only once, and approximately 5.7% lies in the top ten. As for time point: longitudinal time-point 3. Sequenced input: PBMCs. All receptors come from a woman aged 55-75 years with multiple sclerosis.

Many counts were recorded for this clonotype. The chain joins TRBV5-6 to TRBJ2-7; TRBD2 might be the D (5 bases). This CDR3 contains 14 residues. Trimming removed 0 bases at V and 5 bases at J, with 12 bases between. Germline V gene sequence: CDR1 SGHDT, CDR2 YYEEEE. The CDR3 loop reads CASSLDAGFDEQYF. DNA of the CDR3: TGTGCCAGCAGCTTGGATGCGGGTTTCGACGAGCAGTACTTC.

This clonotype was observed at least ten times. The rearrangement uses TRBV5-1 and TRBJ1-5; 8 nucleotides match TRBD1. V was clipped by 0 bases and J by 6 bases; unmatched bases: 5. The CDR3 has 15 residues. CDR1 SGHRS and CDR2 YFSETQ come from the germline V gene. As DNA, the CDR3 is TGCGCCAGCAGCTTGGGACAGGGGCTTGGTCAGCCCCAGCATTTT. The encoded protein is CASSLGQGLGQPQHF.

This clonotype was seen repeatedly, ten times or more. CDR3 in amino acids: CASSPGTGGRTGELFF. The CDR3 bases are TGTGCCAGCAGCCCAGGGACAGGGGGTAGGACCGGGGAGCTGTTTTTT. This sequence joins TRBV12-3 or TRBV12-4 and TRBJ2-2; 11 bases map to TRBD1. With 6 bases clipped from V and 5 bases from J, the junction kept 8 bases outside the gene matches. The CDR3 sequence is 16 residues long.

This clonotype showed up many times. This chain joins TRBV20-1 and TRBJ2-7; 7 nucleotides align to TRBD1. The CDR3 contains 11 residues. CDR1 DFQATT and CDR2 SNEGSKA come from the germline V gene (reference sequence). V lost 4 bases, J lost 6 bases, and 3 bases stayed unmatched. The CDR3 loop is CSAKRGLEQYF. In DNA, the CDR3 is TGCAGTGCTAAGAGGGGGCTCGAGCAGTACTTC.

This clonotype was counted ten times or more. The chain couples TRBV14 to TRBJ2-1; TRBD2 matches at 13 bases. The germline V gene encodes CDR1 SGHDN and CDR2 FVKESK. The J segment lost 6 bases and the V segment lost 2 bases, leaving 7 bases of the junction unmatched. The CDR3 is 17 amino acids. The CDR3 region has the DNA TGTGCCAGCAGCCAAATGACGGGACTAGCGGGGTCCAATGAGCAGTTCTTC. Residues: CASSQMTGLAGSNEQFF.

Ten or more counts support this clonotype. The chain recombines TRBV20-1 with TRBJ1-2; D uncertain. Trimming took 6 bases from V and 0 from J, leaving 17 bases between them. CDR3 size: 15 residues. The germline CDR1 and CDR2 sequences are DFQATT and SNEGSKA (reference sequence). The CDR3 bases are TGCAGTGCCCCGACCCCGGGTCGGACTAACTATGGCTACACCTTC. Protein sequence: CSAPTPGRTNYGYTF.

This clonotype occurred many times. The chain has TRBV20-1 and TRBJ1-1, with D uncertain. V was shortened by 4 bases and J by 5 bases, with 14 bases between the two germline ends. The CDR3 loop spans 13 amino acids. CDR1 and CDR2 from the germline V gene are DFQATT and SNEGSKA (reference sequence). The CDR3 region has the DNA TGCAGTGCTAATGGGGAAAGAGAGACTGAAGCTTTCTTT. Amino acids: CSANGERETEAFF.

This clonotype was counted between two and nine times. V gene TRBV5-1 combines with J gene TRBJ2-3; the match to TRBD1 covers 10 bases. The V segment lost 4 bases and the J segment 3 bases; nucleotides outside the gene matches: 14. Germline V CDR1 and CDR2: SGHRS, YFSETQ. CDR3 length: 18 residues. CDR3 sequence reads: CASSPSLTGGAATDTQYF. DNA of the CDR3: TGCGCCAGCAGCCCCAGTCTGACAGGGGGCGCCGCGACAGATACGCAGTATTTT.

In this sample, this clonotype turned up many times. V and J are TRBV5-1 and TRBJ2-5; D call uncertain. The CDR3 spans 15 residues. CDR1 is SGHRS, CDR2 YFSETQ, per germline. The germline V and J ends were trimmed by 0 bases and 0 bases, with 9 bases remaining between them. CDR3 nucleotides: TGCGCCAGCAGCTTGGCGGGCCGGAACCAAGAGACCCAGTACTTC. This codes for CASSLAGRNQETQYF.

This clonotype was counted ten times or more. The gene calls are TRBV5-1 and TRBJ2-3; D is tentatively TRBD1 or TRBD2 (5 bases each). The CDR3 loop spans 15 amino acids. CDR1 SGHRS and CDR2 YFSETQ come from the germline V gene. The ends were cut back, 3 bases at V and 0 bases at J, with 11 bases in the middle. The DNA of the CDR3 is TGCGCCAGCAGCTCCGGGGACGGAAGCACAGATACGCAGTATTTT. Amino acid sequence: CASSSGDGSTDTQYF.

Ten or more counts support this clonotype. The V gene is TRBV5-1, the J gene TRBJ1-2; 8 positions agree with TRBD1. The CDR3 is 14 amino acids. V gave up 2 bases and J gave up 8 bases; unmatched junction bases: 8. Per the germline V gene, CDR1 is SGHRS and CDR2 is YFSETQ. For the CDR3, the DNA is TGCGCCAGCAGCTTAGGGCAGGGGGCCCTGGGCTACACCTTC. The encoded protein is CASSLGQGALGYTF.

In its sample, this clonotype was seen many times. The chain employs TRBV7-9 and TRBJ2-7, with D possibly TRBD1 on 7 matching bases. The V end lost 1 base, the J end lost 3 bases, and 13 bases lay between the germline ends. This CDR3 contains 15 residues. Looked up from germline, CDR1 is SEHNR and CDR2 is FQNEAQ (reference sequence). CDR3 nucleotides: TGTGCCAGCAGCTTAGTCGCGGGACAGATCTACGAGCAGTACTTC. This translates into CASSLVAGQIYEQYF.

In its sample, this clonotype was seen many times. The chain is built from TRBV25-1 and TRBJ1-4; no reliable D call. Trimming left V 6 bases short and J 3 bases short, with 14 bases between. Looked up from germline, CDR1 is MGHDK and CDR2 is SYGVNS. This CDR3 comprises 15 residues. The CDR3 DNA reads TGTGCCAGCAGCCGGGGAGGGAAGCCTAATGAAAAACTGTTTTTT. Translated: CASSRGGKPNEKLFF.

There are many counts of this clonotype. The chain carries TRBV6-5 and TRBJ2-3, with D uncertain. Trimming removed 4 bases from V and 1 base from J, with 9 bases in between. The CDR3 has 14 amino acids. Germline V gene sequence: CDR1 MNHEY, CDR2 SVGAGI. The CDR3: CASSFPGRTDTQYF. The CDR3 DNA reads as TGTGCCAGCAGTTTCCCCGGGCGCACAGATACGCAGTATTTT.

This clonotype was observed at least ten times. The V call is TRBV20-1, the J call TRBJ2-3, with D hard to call. This CDR3 has 14 amino acids. Trimming removed 1 base from V and 1 base from J, with 9 bases in between. Per germline, CDR1 DFQATT and CDR2 SNEGSKA (reference sequence). This chain's CDR3 is CSARGWFGTDTQYF. In DNA, the CDR3 is TGCAGTGCTAGAGGGTGGTTTGGCACAGATACGCAGTATTTT.

This clonotype came up many times. The gene calls are TRBV5-1 and TRBJ2-2; 9 bases align to TRBD1. Per the germline V gene, CDR1 is SGHRS and CDR2 is YFSETQ. The J segment lost 4 bases and the V segment lost 0 bases, leaving 4 bases of the junction unmatched. CDR3 length equals 16 residues. The CDR3 region is CASSLGGTGLTGELFF. DNA for the CDR3: TGCGCCAGCAGCTTGGGAGGGACAGGGCTCACCGGGGAGCTGTTTTTT. Combining the CDR3 with reference TRBV5-1 and TRBJ2-2 gives the whole variable domain KAGVTQTPRYLIKTRGQQVTLSCSPISGHRSVSWYQQTPGQGLQFLFEYFSETQRNKGNFPGRFSGRQFSNSRSEMNVSTLELGDSALYLCASSLGGTGLTGELFFGEGSRLTVL.

This clonotype was detected many times. The chain is built from TRBV27 and TRBJ2-7; maybe TRBD2 (5 bases). V lost 2 bases to trimming and J lost 3 bases, with 8 bases between them. CDR3 length: 13 residues. CDR1 is MNHEY, CDR2 SMNVEV, per germline (reference sequence). The CDR3 spells CASSLVGDYEQYF. The DNA of the CDR3 is TGTGCCAGCAGTTTAGTCGGGGACTACGAGCAGTACTTC.

This clonotype was recorded at least ten times. Lacking the conserved final phenylalanine or tryptophan, this CDR3 likely reflects a read error. The DNA is omitted, as the CDR3 cannot be located on it reliably, and the CDR3 follows TCRdb's listing. The CDR3 reads CASSQTSGHTIL. The chain employs TRBV3-1 and TRBJ2-5; TRBD2, the table's D call, was not compared with the DNA. The CDR3 is 12 amino acids in total, end residues counted. Per the germline V gene, CDR1 is LGHDT and CDR2 is YNNKEL (reference sequence).

There are many counts of this clonotype. This chain joins TRBV20-1 and TRBJ2-1, with D perhaps TRBD2 (5 bases). The germline CDR1 and CDR2 sequences are DFQATT and SNEGSKA (reference sequence). Trimming shortened V by 1 base and J by 8 bases, and 15 bases separated the two germline ends. This CDR3 is 14 amino acids long. CDR3 protein: CSARGLVVAYEQFF. Written as DNA, the CDR3 is TGCAGTGCTAGAGGGCTAGTAGTAGCGTATGAGCAGTTCTTC.

As to this clonotype: This could be a read error, since a much larger clone is one nucleotide away. The rearrangement uses TRBV6-5 and TRBJ2-6; possibly TRBD1 for D (5 bases). CDR3 length equals 15 residues. CDR1 and CDR2 (germline): MNHEY, SVGAGI. CDR3 nucleotide sequence: TGTGTCAGCAGTTATAAGGGGACTGGGGCCAACGTCCTGACTTTC. Translation: CVSSYKGTGANVLTF.

This clonotype was seen at least ten times. This chain connects TRBV12-3 or TRBV12-4 to TRBJ2-5, with D perhaps matching TRBD2 (6 bases). Trimming cost V 6 bases and J 5 bases, with 13 bases left between them. The CDR3 covers 13 residues. Written as DNA, the CDR3 is TGTGCCAGCAGCCACGGGGGAAAGGAGACCCAGTACTTC. Protein: CASSHGGKETQYF.

This clonotype was detected many times. Possible read error: a much larger clone is one base away. The chain carries TRBV30 and TRBJ2-3, with D perhaps matching TRBD2 (6 bases). Germline V CDR1 and CDR2: GTSNPN, SVGIG (reference sequence). This CDR3 region has 13 residues. CDR3 protein: CAWGVWGADTQYF. In DNA form, the CDR3 reads TGTGCCTGGGGTGTATGGGGGGCAGATACGCAGTATTTT.